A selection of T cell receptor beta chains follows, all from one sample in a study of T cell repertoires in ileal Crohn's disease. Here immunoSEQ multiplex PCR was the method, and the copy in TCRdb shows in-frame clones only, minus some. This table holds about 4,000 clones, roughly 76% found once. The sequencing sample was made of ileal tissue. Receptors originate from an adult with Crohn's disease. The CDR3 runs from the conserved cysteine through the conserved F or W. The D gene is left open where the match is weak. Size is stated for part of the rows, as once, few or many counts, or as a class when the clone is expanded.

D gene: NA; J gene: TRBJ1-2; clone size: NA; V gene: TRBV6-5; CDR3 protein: CASSYRSGAGYGYTF; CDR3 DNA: TGTGCCAGCAGTTACCGATCAGGGGCCGGCTATGGCTACACCTTC
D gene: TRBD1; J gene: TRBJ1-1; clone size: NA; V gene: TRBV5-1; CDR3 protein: CASRSQTGVTNTEAFF; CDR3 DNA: TGCGCCAGCAGAAGCCAGACAGGGGTAACGAACACTGAAGCTTTCTTT
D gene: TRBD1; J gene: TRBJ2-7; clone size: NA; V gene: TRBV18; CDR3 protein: CASSPETGPYEQYF; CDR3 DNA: TGTGCCAGCTCCCCTGAGACAGGGCCCTACGAGCAGTACTTC
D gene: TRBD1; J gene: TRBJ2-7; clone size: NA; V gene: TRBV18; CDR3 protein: CASSRTGGTGWGSYEQYF; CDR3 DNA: TGTGCCAGCTCACGGACAGGGGGCACGGGTTGGGGATCCTACGAGCAGTACTTC
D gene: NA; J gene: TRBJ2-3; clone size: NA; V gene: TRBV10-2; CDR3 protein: CASSDPRSPGTQYF; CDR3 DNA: TGCGCCAGCAGTGACCCGAGGAGCCCGGGGACGCAGTATTTT
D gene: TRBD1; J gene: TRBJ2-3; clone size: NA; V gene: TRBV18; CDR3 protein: CASSFFGTGYLAGPDTQYF; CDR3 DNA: TGTGCCAGCTCATTTTTCGGGACAGGGTATCTAGCAGGACCAGATACGCAGTATTTT
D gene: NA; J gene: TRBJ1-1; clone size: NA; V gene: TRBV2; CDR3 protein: CASRPQASMNTEAFF; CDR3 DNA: TGTGCCAGCAGACCACAGGCCTCAATGAACACTGAAGCTTTCTTT
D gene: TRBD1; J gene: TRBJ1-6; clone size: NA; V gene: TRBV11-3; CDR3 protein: CASSAGQGENSPLHF; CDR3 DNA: TGTGCCAGCAGCGCGGGACAGGGGGAGAATTCACCCCTCCACTTT
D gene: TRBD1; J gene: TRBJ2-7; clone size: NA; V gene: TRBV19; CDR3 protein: CASRGDSAAYEQYF; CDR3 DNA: TGTGCCAGTAGGGGGGACAGCGCGGCCTACGAGCAGTACTTC
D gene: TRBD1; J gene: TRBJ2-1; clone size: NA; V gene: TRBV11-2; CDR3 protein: CASSPRLQGEPSNEQFF; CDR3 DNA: TGTGCCAGCAGCCCCCGTCTACAGGGGGAGCCCTCCAATGAGCAGTTCTTC
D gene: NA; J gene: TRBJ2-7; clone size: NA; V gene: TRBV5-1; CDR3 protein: CASSWSGRDEQYF; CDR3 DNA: TGCGCCAGCAGCTGGTCGGGCAGGGACGAGCAGTACTTC
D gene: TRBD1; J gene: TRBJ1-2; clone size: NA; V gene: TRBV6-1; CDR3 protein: CASGQGRGYTF; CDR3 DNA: TGTGCCAGCGGACAGGGACGAGGCTACACCTTC
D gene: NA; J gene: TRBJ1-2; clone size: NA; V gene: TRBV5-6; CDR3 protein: CASSDGQLGGYTF; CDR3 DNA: TGTGCCAGCAGCGACGGACAGCTCGGGGGCTACACCTTC
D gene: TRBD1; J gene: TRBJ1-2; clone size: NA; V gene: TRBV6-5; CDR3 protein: CASRRDRGYGGYTF; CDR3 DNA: TGTGCCAGCAGGAGGGACAGGGGATATGGTGGCTACACCTTC
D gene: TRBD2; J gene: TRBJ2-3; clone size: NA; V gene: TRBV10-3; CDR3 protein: CAISAPGLGTDTQYF; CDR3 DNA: TGTGCCATCAGTGCCCCGGGACTAGGTACAGATACGCAGTATTTT
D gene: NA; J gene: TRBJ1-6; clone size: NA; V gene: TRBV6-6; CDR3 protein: CASSTGTGSPLHF; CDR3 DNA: TGTGCCAGCAGTACAGGGACGGGTTCACCCCTCCACTTT
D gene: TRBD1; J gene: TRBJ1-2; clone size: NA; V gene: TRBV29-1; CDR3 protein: CSVARGQGPLGYGYTF; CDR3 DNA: TGCAGCGTTGCAAGGGGACAGGGACCTTTGGGCTATGGCTACACCTTC
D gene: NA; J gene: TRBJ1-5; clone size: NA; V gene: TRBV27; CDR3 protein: CASSSWDTLPHQPQHF; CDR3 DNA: TGTGCCAGCAGTTCTTGGGACACCTTACCACATCAGCCCCAGCATTTT
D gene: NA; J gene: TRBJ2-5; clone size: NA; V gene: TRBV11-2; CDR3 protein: CASSTGLNVETQYF; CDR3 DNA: TGTGCCAGCAGCACCGGACTAAATGTTGAGACCCAGTACTTC
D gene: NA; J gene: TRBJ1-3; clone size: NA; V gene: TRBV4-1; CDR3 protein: CASSQQGGSGNTIYF; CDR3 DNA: TGCGCCAGCAGCCAACAGGGTGGCTCTGGAAACACCATATATTTT
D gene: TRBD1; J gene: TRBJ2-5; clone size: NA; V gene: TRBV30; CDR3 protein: CAWSGTGREETQYF; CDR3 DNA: TGTGCCTGGAGTGGGACAGGACGGGAAGAGACCCAGTACTTC
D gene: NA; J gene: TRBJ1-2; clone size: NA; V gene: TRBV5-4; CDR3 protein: CASSLWTADGYTF; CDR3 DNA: TGTGCCAGCAGCTTGTGGACAGCCGATGGCTACACCTTC
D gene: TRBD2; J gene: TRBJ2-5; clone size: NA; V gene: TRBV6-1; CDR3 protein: CASSELAGGGGETQYF; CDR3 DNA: TGTGCCAGCAGTGAATTAGCGGGGGGAGGGGGAGAGACCCAGTACTTC
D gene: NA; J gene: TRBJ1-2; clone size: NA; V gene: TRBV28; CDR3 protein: CASTLDLYGYTF; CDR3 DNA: TGTGCCAGCACCCTAGACCTGTATGGCTACACCTTC
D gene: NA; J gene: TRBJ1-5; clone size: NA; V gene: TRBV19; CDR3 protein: CASSIAGNQPQHF; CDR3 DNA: TGTGCCAGTAGTATAGCGGGCAATCAGCCCCAGCATTTT
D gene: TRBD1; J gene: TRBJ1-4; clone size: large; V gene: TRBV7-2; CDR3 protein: CASSLEGQGGEKLFF; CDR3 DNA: TGTGCCAGCAGCTTAGAGGGACAGGGCGGGGAAAAACTGTTTTTT
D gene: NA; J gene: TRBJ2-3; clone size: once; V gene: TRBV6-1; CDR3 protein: CASRKEPGTDTQYF; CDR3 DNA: TGTGCCAGCAGGAAAGAACCAGGCACAGATACGCAGTATTTT
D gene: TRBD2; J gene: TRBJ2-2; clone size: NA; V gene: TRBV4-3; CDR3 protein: CASSQREGVGELFF; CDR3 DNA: TGCGCCAGCAGCCAGCGGGAGGGTGTCGGGGAGCTGTTTTTT
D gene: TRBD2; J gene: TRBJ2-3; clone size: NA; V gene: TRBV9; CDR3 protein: CASSVARGGSDTQYF; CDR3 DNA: TGTGCCAGCAGCGTAGCTCGCGGGGGATCAGATACGCAGTATTTT
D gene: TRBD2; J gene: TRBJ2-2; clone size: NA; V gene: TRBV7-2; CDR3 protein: CASRGTKNTGELFF; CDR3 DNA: TGTGCCAGCCGGGGGACTAAGAACACCGGGGAGCTGTTTTTT
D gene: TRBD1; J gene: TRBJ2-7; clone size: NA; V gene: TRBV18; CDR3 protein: CASSLDRGTYEQYF; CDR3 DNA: TGTGCCAGCTCTCTGGACAGGGGAACCTACGAGCAGTACTTC
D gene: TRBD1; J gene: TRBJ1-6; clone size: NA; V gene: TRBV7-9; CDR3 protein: CASSRGDSNSPLHF; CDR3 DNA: TGTGCCAGCAGCCGCGGGGACAGTAATTCACCCCTCCACTTT
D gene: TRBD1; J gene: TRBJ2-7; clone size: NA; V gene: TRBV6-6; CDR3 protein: CASRNGQVGYEQYF; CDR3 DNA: TGTGCCAGCAGGAATGGACAGGTCGGCTACGAGCAGTACTTC
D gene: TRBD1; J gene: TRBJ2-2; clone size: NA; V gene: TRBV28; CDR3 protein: CGSKTGGANTGELFF; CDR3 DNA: TGTGGGTCAAAAACAGGGGGAGCGAACACCGGGGAGCTGTTTTTT
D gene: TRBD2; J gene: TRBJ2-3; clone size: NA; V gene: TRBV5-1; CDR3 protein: CASSPGRSDTTDTQYF; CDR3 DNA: TGCGCCAGCAGCCCCGGGAGGAGCGACACCACAGATACGCAGTATTTT
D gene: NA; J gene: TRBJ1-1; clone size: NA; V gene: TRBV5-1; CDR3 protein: CASKGVTGRDTEAFF; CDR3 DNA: TGCGCCAGCAAAGGAGTGACAGGTCGGGACACTGAAGCTTTCTTT
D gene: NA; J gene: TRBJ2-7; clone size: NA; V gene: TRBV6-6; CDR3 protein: CASRSGYSYEQYF; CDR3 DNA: TGTGCCAGCAGATCAGGGTATTCCTACGAGCAGTACTTC
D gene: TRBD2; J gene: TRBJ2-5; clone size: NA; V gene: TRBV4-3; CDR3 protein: CASSQTRTSAGGTQYF; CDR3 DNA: TGCGCCAGCAGCCAGACGCGGACTAGCGCGGGGGGGACCCAGTACTTC
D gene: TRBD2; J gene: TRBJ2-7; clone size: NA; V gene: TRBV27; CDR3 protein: CASSSSLAGVEQYF; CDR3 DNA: TGTGCCAGCAGTTCATCACTAGCGGGAGTCGAGCAGTACTTC
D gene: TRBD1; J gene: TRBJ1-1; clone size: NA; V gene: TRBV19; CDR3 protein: CASSSDRVGEAFF; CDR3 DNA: TGTGCCAGTAGTAGTGACAGGGTCGGTGAAGCTTTCTTT
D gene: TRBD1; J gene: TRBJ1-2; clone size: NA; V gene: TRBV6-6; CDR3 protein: CASRHGQGDYGYTF; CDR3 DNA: TGTGCCAGCAGACACGGACAGGGAGACTATGGCTACACCTTC
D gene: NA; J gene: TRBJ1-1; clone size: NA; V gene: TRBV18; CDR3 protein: CASSPERHGNTEAFF; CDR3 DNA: TGTGCCAGCTCACCTGAGAGGCACGGGAACACTGAAGCTTTCTTT
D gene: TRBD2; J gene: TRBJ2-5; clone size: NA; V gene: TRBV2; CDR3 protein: CASSVGLAGGSGTQYF; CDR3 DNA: TGTGCCAGCAGTGTCGGACTAGCGGGGGGGTCCGGGACCCAGTACTTC
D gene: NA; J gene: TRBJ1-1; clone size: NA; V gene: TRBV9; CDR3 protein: CASSVDPAGATEAFF; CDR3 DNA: TGTGCCAGCAGCGTAGACCCCGCGGGGGCCACTGAAGCTTTCTTT
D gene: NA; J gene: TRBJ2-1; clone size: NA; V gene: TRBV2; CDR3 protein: CASGRLSTGNEQFF; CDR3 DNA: TGTGCCAGCGGAAGACTTTCGACCGGGAATGAGCAGTTCTTC
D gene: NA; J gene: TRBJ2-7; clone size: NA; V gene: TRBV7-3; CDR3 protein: CASSSVGGLYNEQYF; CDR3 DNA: TGTGCCAGCAGCTCCGTGGGGGGGCTTTATAACGAGCAGTACTTC
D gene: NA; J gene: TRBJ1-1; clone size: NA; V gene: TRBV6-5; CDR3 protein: CASSPNYSRNTEAFF; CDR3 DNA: TGTGCCAGCAGTCCCAACTATAGCAGGAACACTGAAGCTTTCTTT
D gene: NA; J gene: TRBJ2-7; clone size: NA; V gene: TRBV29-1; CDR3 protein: CSVEGRGHEQYF; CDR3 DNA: TGCAGCGTTGAAGGCAGGGGCCACGAGCAGTACTTC
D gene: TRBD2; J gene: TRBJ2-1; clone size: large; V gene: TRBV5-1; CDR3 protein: CASSLWVSGGGSYNEQFF; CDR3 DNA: TGCGCCAGCAGCTTGTGGGTTAGCGGGGGCGGGTCCTACAATGAGCAGTTCTTC
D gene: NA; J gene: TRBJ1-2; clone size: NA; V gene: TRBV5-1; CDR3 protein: CASSLGDSNYGYTF; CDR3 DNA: TGCGCCAGCAGCTTGGGCGACAGTAACTATGGCTACACCTTC
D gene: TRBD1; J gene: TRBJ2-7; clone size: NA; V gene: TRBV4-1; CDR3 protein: CASSQDPGTDYEQYF; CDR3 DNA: TGCGCCAGCAGCCAAGATCCCGGGACAGACTACGAGCAGTACTTC
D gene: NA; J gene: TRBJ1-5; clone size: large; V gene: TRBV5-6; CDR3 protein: CASSFATGPQHF; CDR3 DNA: TGTGCCAGCAGCTTCGCGACTGGTCCCCAGCATTTT
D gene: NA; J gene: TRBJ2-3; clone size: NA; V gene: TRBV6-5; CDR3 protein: CASSSPAGWAIDTQYF; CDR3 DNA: TGTGCCAGCAGTTCCCCAGCAGGGTGGGCTATAGATACGCAGTATTTT
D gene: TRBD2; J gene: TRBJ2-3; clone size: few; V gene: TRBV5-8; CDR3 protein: CASSLKKGLAGVKSDTQYF; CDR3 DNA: TGTGCCAGCAGCTTGAAGAAGGGACTAGCGGGAGTGAAATCAGATACGCAGTATTTT
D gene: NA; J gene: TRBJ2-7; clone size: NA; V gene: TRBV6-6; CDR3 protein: CASGRGNSYEQYF; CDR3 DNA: TGTGCCAGCGGCAGGGGAAACTCCTACGAGCAGTACTTC
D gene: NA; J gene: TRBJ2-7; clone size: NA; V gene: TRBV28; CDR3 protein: CASCSGYEQYF; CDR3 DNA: TGTGCCAGCTGCAGCGGCTACGAGCAGTACTTC
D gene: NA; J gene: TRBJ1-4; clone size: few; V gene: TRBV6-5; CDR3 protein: CASREVATNEKLFF; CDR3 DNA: TGTGCCAGCAGGGAGGTAGCAACTAATGAAAAACTGTTTTTT
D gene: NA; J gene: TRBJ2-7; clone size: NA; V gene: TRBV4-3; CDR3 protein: CASSQLSGTPPSEQYF; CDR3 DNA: TGCGCCAGCAGCCAACTTTCCGGGACTCCACCTTCCGAGCAGTACTTC
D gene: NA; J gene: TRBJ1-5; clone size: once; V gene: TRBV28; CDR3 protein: CASSHGGSNQPQHF; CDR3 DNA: TGTGCCAGCAGTCACGGGGGGAGCAATCAGCCCCAGCATTTT
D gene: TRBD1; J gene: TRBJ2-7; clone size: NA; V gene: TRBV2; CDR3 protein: CASRGTESSYEQYF; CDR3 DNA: TGTGCCAGCAGGGGGACAGAGAGCTCCTACGAGCAGTACTTC